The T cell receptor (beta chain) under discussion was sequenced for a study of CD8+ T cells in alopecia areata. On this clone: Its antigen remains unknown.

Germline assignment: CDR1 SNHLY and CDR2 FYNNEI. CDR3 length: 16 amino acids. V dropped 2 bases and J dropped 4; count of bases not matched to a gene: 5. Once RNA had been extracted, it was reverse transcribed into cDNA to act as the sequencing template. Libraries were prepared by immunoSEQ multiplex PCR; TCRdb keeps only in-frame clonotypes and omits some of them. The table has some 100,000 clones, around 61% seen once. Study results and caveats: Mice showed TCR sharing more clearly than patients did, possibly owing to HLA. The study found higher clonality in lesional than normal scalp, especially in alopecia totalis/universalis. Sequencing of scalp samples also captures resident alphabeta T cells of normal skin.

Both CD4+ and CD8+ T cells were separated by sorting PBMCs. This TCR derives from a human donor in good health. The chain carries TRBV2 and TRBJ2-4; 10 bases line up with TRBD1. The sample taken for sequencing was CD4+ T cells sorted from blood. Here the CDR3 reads CASSEPGTGVKNIQYF. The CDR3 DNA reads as TGTGCCAGCAGTGAACCCGGGACAGGGGTTAAAAACATTCAGTACTTC.